The clone carrying this TCR beta chain was detected only a few times. What it binds is not known. The sample's time point: persistent/refractory GD, antithyroid drugs over 5 years with positive TRAb. The TCR library was made from RNA extracted from PBMCs. The data belong to a study of regulatory T cells in long-lasting Graves disease. The wider study: Patients with persistent Graves' disease had over 5 years of antithyroid drugs and persistent TSH receptor antibodies. Regarding the study as a whole: TRBV28, TRBJ1-2 and TRBJ2-5 were segments that persistent disease favored. The study found persistent patients shared more public clonotypes (2,741) than new patients (around 870).

With iRepertoire HTBI primers and Arm-PCR of CDR3 regions, TCR beta libraries were built. A single record per CDR3 protein comes from TCRdb applying MiXCR to the multiplex PCR reads. The profile shows approximately 440,000 distinct CDR3 sequences, 20% to 25% of them singletons. Unmatched junction bases numbered 13, after V lost 4 bases and J lost 12 bases. CDR1 is SEHNR, CDR2 FQNEAQ, per germline (reference sequence). The CDR3 consists of 15 residues. The rearrangement links TRBV7-9 to TRBJ2-4; 9 positions agree with TRBD1. This TCR was sampled from a female donor with Graves disease. This sample comprised peripheral blood mononuclear cells (PBMCs), obtained when the disease was refractory, from a patient treated with antithyroid drugs. CDR3 nucleotide sequence: TGTGCCAGCAGCTCGGGGACAGGGTTTACGAGGGATCAGTACTTC. Translation: CASSSGTGFTRDQYF.